The 2 T cell receptor beta chains below were found in one sample sequenced in a study of PD-L1 blockade in urothelial cancer. Repertoires were generated with immunoSEQ multiplex PCR, while TCRdb's copy carries only in-frame clones and drops some. Of 55,000 to 85,000 clones listed, roughly nine tenths are singletons. The input for sequencing was PBMCs, taken around atezolizumab (anti-PD-L1) treatment. The receptors were sampled from a man in his sixties with urothelial cancer.

This rearrangement joins TRBV11-2 to TRBJ2-3, with 9 bases matching TRBD2. After removal of 1 base from V and 4 bases from J, the junction contained 0 bases not matched to a gene. Germline V gene lookup returns CDR1 SGHAT and CDR2 FQNNGV. This CDR3 comprises 14 residues. The CDR3 sequence: CASSLGLAADTQYF. The CDR3 DNA sequence: TGTGCCAGCAGCTTAGGACTAGCGGCAGATACGCAGTATTTT.

The CDR3 loop is CASSPQADRDHEQYF. CDR3 sequence (DNA): TGTGCCAGCAGTCCGCAAGCGGACAGGGACCACGAGCAGTACTTC. This chain links TRBV6-4 with TRBJ2-7, with 8 bases identical to TRBD1. Unmatched junction bases numbered 11, after V lost 5 bases and J lost 5 bases. Germline V gene lookup returns CDR1 MRHNA and CDR2 SNTAGT. The CDR3 totals 15 residues.